This entry lists 7 T cell receptor beta chains sequenced from one sample in a study of blood T cell repertoires in COVID-19. Produced via immunoSEQ multiplex PCR; TCRdb's table is partial and in-frame only. The table records about 81,000 clones, about 88% of them present only once. The specimen sequenced was peripheral blood. The receptor set was obtained from a man in his 70s with active or convalescent COVID-19.

The rearrangement joins TRBV5-1 to TRBJ1-1; TRBD1 agrees at 9 bases. Losses at the gene ends were 7 bases for V and 1 base for J; bases not matched to a gene: 11. Per the germline V gene, CDR1 is SGHRS and CDR2 is YFSETQ. CDR3 length equals 16 residues. CDR3: CASLPGQGSRNTEAFF. CDR3 in DNA: TGCGCCAGCCTCCCGGGACAGGGTAGCCGGAACACTGAAGCTTTCTTT.

The V and J genes are TRBV2 and TRBJ2-1, with D possibly TRBD1 on 5 matching bases. This CDR3 has 14 amino acids. Germline V gene sequence: CDR1 SNHLY, CDR2 FYNNEI. V was shortened by 4 bases and J by 4 bases, with 11 bases between the two germline ends. CDR3 nucleotides: TGTGCCAGCAGTGCAGGGCCAAGGTACAATGAGCAGTTCTTC. Its translation is CASSAGPRYNEQFF.

In its sample, this clone was seen once. The chain links TRBV13 to TRBJ1-1, with 8 bases matching TRBD1. The length of the CDR3 is 12 residues. After removal of 5 bases from V and 7 bases from J, the junction contained 3 bases not matched to a gene. CDR1 is PRHDT and CDR2 is FYEKMQ in the germline V gene (reference sequence). CDR3 nucleotides: TGTGCCAGCAGCGTACAGGGGGTTGAAGCTTTCTTT. Amino acid sequence: CASSVQGVEAFF.

The chain employs TRBV7-3 and TRBJ1-5, with a possible D match to TRBD1 (6 bases). The CDR3 totals 14 residues. Trimming stripped 5 bases from V and 2 bases from J, with 10 bases between. CDR1 is SGHTA, CDR2 FQGTGA, per germline. The chain's CDR3 is CASSIQGGNQPQHF. In DNA, the CDR3 is TGTGCCAGCAGCATACAGGGAGGCAATCAGCCCCAGCATTTT.

V gene TRBV10-1 combines with J gene TRBJ2-2; the D gene is possibly TRBD1 (6 bases). V dropped 7 bases and J dropped 6 bases, with 15 bases sitting between them. The CDR3 covers 14 residues. In germline, CDR1 is WNHNN, CDR2 SYGVQD (reference sequence). In nucleotides, the CDR3 is TGCGCCAGCACCCTGACAGGAAACCCCGGGGAGCTGTTTTTT. Encoded protein: CASTLTGNPGELFF.

The chain couples TRBV19 to TRBJ2-5; D is possibly TRBD2 (5 bases). Between the trimmed V and J ends, which lost 4 bases and 2 bases, there was a span of 14 bases. Germline V CDR1 and CDR2: LNHDA, SQIVND (reference sequence). This CDR3 comprises 15 residues. The CDR3 bases are TGTGCCAGTAGTAGGTCGGACTGGAATCAAGAGACCCAGTACTTC. This translates into CASSRSDWNQETQYF.

This clone was detected only a few times. The chain couples TRBV2 to TRBJ1-4, with a tentative D call TRBD1 (6 bases). The germline V and J ends were trimmed by 9 bases and 4 bases, with 9 bases remaining between them. This CDR3 has 12 amino acids. Germline V lookup: CDR1 SNHLY, CDR2 FYNNEI. CDR3: CASRQDNEKLFF. In DNA, the CDR3 is TGTGCCAGTAGACAGGATAATGAAAAACTGTTTTTT.